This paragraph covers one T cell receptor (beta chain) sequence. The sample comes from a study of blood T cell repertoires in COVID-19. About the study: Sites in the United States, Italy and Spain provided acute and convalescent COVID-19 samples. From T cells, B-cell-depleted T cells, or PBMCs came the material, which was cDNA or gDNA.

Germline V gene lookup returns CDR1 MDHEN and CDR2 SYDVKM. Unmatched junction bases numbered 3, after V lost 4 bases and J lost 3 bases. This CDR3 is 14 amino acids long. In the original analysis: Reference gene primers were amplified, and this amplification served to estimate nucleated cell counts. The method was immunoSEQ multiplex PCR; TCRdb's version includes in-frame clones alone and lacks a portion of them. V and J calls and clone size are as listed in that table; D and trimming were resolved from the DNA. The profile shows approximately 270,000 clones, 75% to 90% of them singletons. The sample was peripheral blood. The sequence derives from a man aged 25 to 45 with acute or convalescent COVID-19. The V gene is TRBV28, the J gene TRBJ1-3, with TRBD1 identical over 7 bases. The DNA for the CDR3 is TGTGCCAGCAGTTCAGGGGGATTTGGAAACACCATATATTTT. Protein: CASSSGGFGNTIYF.